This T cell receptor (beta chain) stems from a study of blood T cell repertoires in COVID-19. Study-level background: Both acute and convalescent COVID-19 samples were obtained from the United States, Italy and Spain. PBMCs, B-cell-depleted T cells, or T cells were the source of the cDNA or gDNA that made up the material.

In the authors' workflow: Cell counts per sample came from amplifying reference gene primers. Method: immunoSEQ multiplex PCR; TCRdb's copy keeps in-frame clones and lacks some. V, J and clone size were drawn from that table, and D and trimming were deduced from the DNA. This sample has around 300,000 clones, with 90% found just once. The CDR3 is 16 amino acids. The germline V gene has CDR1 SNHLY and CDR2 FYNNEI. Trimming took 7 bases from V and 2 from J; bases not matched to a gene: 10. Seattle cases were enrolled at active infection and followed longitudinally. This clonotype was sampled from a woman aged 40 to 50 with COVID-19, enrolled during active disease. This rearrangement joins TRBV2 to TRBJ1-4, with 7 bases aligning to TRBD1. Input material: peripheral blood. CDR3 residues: CASKAGGLGTNEKLFF. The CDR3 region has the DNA TGTGCCAGCAAAGCAGGGGGGTTGGGGACTAATGAAAAACTGTTTTTT.